This T cell receptor (beta chain) was identified during a study of identical twins. Study conclusions and caveats: Abundant beta clonotypes from cord blood had fewer insertions, unlike memory repertoires, which showed none. Excess sharing by twins proved weaker in beta out-of-frame sequences. Potential partial confounding of zero-insertion analyses by invariant MAIT and iNKT cells was noted.

Turning to this clonotype: Its matching antigen is unknown.

CDR1 is DFQATT and CDR2 is SNEGSKA in the germline V gene (reference sequence). The CDR3 loop spans 17 amino acids. J lost 0 bases, V lost 1 base, and 9 bases had no gene match. MiXCR was run by TCRdb on the 5' RACE reads, yielding one entry per CDR3 protein. The table lists 1.5 million to 2 million distinct CDR3 sequences, more than 30% of them singletons. This clonotype was sampled from a newborn girl in good health. Sequencing was performed on cord blood. The rearrangement joins TRBV20-1 to TRBJ1-5; 7 nucleotides match TRBD1. The CDR3 reads CSARGGGEVYSNQPQHF. Written as DNA, the CDR3 is TGCAGTGCTAGAGGAGGGGGCGAAGTCTATAGCAATCAGCCCCAGCATTTT.